These 19 T cell receptor beta chains came from one sample sequenced in a study of blood T cell repertoires in COVID-19 (dated by TCRdb to 2018 to 2021). The library was made by the immunoSEQ multiplex PCR assay. This immuneACCESS table, as held by TCRdb, lists in-frame sequences with V and J called but not all clones. Of the missing ones, under half trace to an unresolved V gene in checked studies; the others have no known cause. For this sample the table gives a few hundred thousand clones, of which more than 75% were detected only once. The top ten clones comprise 1.5% to 2% of the sample. Material: PBMCs or T cells enriched from blood (not recorded which). The receptors here all came from a man between 40 and 49 years old who had recovered from COVID-19.

The chain combines TRBV12-3 or TRBV12-4 with TRBJ1-4; 7 bases are shared with TRBD1. J lost 5 bases, V lost 4 bases, and 1 base had no gene match. The CDR3 spans 13 residues. The CDR3 is CASSSTGNEKLFF. DNA for the CDR3: TGTGCCAGCAGTTCGACAGGGAATGAAAAACTGTTTTTT.

This chain links TRBV30 with TRBJ2-5, with 7 bases that match TRBD1. V shed 5 bases, J shed 5 bases, and the junction held 11 bases outside the gene matches. CDR3 length: 14 amino acids. The germline CDR1 and CDR2 sequences are GTSNPN and SVGIG (reference sequence). CDR3 sequence: CAWETGVPPETQYF. The CDR3 nucleotides are TGTGCCTGGGAAACAGGGGTACCCCCGGAGACCCAGTACTTC.

The V and J genes are TRBV6-5 and TRBJ2-7; 9 nucleotides align to TRBD2. The CDR3 consists of 15 residues. Germline lookup yields CDR1 MNHEY and CDR2 SVGAGI. V lost 5 bases and J lost 1; bases outside the gene matches: 6. The CDR3: CASSIAGVPSYEQYF. DNA of the CDR3: TGTGCCAGCAGTATAGCGGGAGTCCCTTCCTACGAGCAGTACTTC.

This chain uses TRBV12-3 or TRBV12-4 with TRBJ2-3; D remains ambiguous. There are 11 residues in the CDR3. Between the trimmed V and J ends, which lost 5 bases and 6 bases, there was a span of 6 bases. CDR3 protein: CASSVRDTQYF. CDR3 in DNA: TGTGCCAGCAGTGTCAGGGATACGCAGTATTTT.

The CDR3 DNA reads TGTGCCAGCAGCACCCAAGCCTTTTATGGCTACACCTTC. Translating gives CASSTQAFYGYTF. The gene calls are TRBV7-9 and TRBJ1-2; the D is unclear. The V end was cut by 5 bases, the J end by 5 bases, with 12 bases between. The CDR3 loop spans 13 amino acids. Germline CDR1 SEHNR, CDR2 FQNEAQ (reference sequence).

This chain connects TRBV9 to TRBJ1-5; a weak D match, TRBD1 (5 bases). Germline CDR1 and CDR2: SGDLS and YYNGEE. This CDR3 is built from 14 residues. V was pared by 4 bases and J by 8 bases, with 16 bases between. Written as DNA, the CDR3 is TGTGCCAGCAGCCCTCAGGGCGGCCGGGAGCCCCAGCATTTT. Residues: CASSPQGGREPQHF.

This chain links TRBV7-2 with TRBJ2-7; no reliable D call. Germline V gene lookup returns CDR1 SGHTA and CDR2 FQGNSA. Trimming took off 1 base at V and 4 bases at J, with 11 bases between the two ends. The CDR3 runs 14 residues. Here the CDR3 reads CASSLGFSEYEQYF. CDR3 sequence (DNA): TGTGCCAGCAGCTTAGGGTTTTCTGAGTACGAGCAGTACTTC. Full variable domain (remainder filled in from reference TRBV7-2 and TRBJ2-7): GAGVSQSPSNKVTEKGKDVELRCDPISGHTALYWYRQSLGQGLEFLIYFQGNSAPDKSGLPSDRFSAERTGGSVSTLTIQRTQQEDSAVYLCASSLGFSEYEQYFGPGTRLTVT.

This chain links TRBV9 with TRBJ2-5; weak D call: TRBD2 (6 bases). Trimming stripped 0 bases from V and 5 bases from J, with 17 bases between. Germline values: CDR1 SGDLS, CDR2 YYNGEE. This CDR3 is built from 16 residues. CDR3 sequence reads: CASSVAPGGVGETQYF. In DNA, the CDR3 is TGTGCCAGCAGCGTAGCCCCCGGGGGTGTGGGTGAGACCCAGTACTTC.

V is TRBV19 and J is TRBJ2-7, with TRBD1 as a possible D gene (7 bases). The V end lost 4 bases, the J end lost 2 bases, and 21 bases lay between the germline ends. Germline CDR1 LNHDA, CDR2 SQIVND (reference sequence). This CDR3 has 17 amino acids. The CDR3 bases are TGTGCCAGTAGTACACTCCCCGGGAGACAGGGTGCCTACGAGCAGTACTTC. Translation: CASSTLPGRQGAYEQYF.

The genes are TRBV11-1 and TRBJ1-6, with a tentative D call TRBD1 (5 bases). The CDR3 length is 14 residues. V gave up 3 bases and J gave up 11 bases, with 14 bases separating them. CDR1 is SGHAT, CDR2 FQDESV, per germline (reference sequence). The CDR3 DNA sequence: TGTGCCAGCAGCTTGTCGGAGGGGCCGACACCCCTCCACTTT. Protein sequence: CASSLSEGPTPLHF.

The chain uses TRBV10-3 and TRBJ2-3; weak D call: TRBD1 (6 bases). Trimming took 6 bases from V and 7 from J, leaving 20 bases between them. In germline, CDR1 is ENHRY, CDR2 SYGVKD. This CDR3 region has 15 residues. DNA for the CDR3: TGTGCCATCAGCCGACCCTTACAGGGTGGGTATACGCAGTATTTT. It is translated as CAISRPLQGGYTQYF.

This rearrangement joins TRBV27 to TRBJ2-7; 11 bases are shared with TRBD2. The trim removed 5 bases at V and 3 bases at J, leaving 6 bases unmatched. The CDR3 is made up of 15 amino acids. From germline, CDR1 is MNHEY and CDR2 SMNVEV (reference sequence). CDR3 sequence: CASSRPGTSGYEQYF. CDR3 DNA: TGTGCCAGCAGTCGTCCCGGGACTAGCGGCTACGAGCAGTACTTC.

This clone has only a few counts. The V gene is TRBV28, the J gene TRBJ1-1; 8 positions match TRBD1. The CDR3 is made up of 14 amino acids. Trimming cost V 4 bases and J 5 bases; bases outside gene matches: 6. Germline CDR1 and CDR2: MDHEN and SYDVKM. Here the CDR3 reads CASSSDREVTEAFF. CDR3 nucleotides: TGTGCCAGCAGTTCGGACAGGGAGGTAACTGAAGCTTTCTTT. The full variable domain, in which reference TRBV28 and TRBJ1-1 provide the parts outside the CDR3, is DVKVTQSSRYLVKRTGEKVFLECVQDMDHENMFWYRQDPGLGLRLIYFSYDVKMKEKGDIPEGYSVSREKKERFSLILESASTNQTSMYLCASSSDREVTEAFFGQGTRLTVV.

This chain connects TRBV7-2 to TRBJ2-5; 9 bases match TRBD2. Germline-derived CDR1 and CDR2 are SGHTA and FQGNSA. V was clipped by 1 base and J by 5 bases; unmatched bases: 5. CDR3 length: 15 amino acids. CDR3 sequence reads: CASSLGLAGRETQYF. CDR3 DNA sequence: TGTGCCAGCAGCTTAGGGCTAGCGGGGAGGGAGACCCAGTACTTC.

This clone occurred a few times. The rearrangement links TRBV19 to TRBJ1-2, with TRBD1 as a possible D gene (5 bases). The CDR3 is 14 amino acids. V was clipped by 7 bases and J by 4 bases, with 16 bases between them. Germline V gene lookup returns CDR1 LNHDA and CDR2 SQIVND (reference sequence). This chain's CDR3 is CASTTGVESYGYTF. The CDR3 DNA reads TGTGCCAGTACTACAGGAGTTGAGTCCTATGGCTACACCTTC. The entire variable domain, with the rest obtained from reference TRBV19 and TRBJ1-2, is as follows: DGGITQSPKYLFRKEGQNVTLSCEQNLNHDAMYWYRQDPGQGLRLIYYSQIVNDFQKGDIAEGYSVSREKKESFPLTVTSAQKNPTAFYLCASTTGVESYGYTFGSGTRLTVV.

This clone was observed a handful of times. This rearrangement joins TRBV4-1 to TRBJ1-1, with D unresolved. V was trimmed by 6 bases and J by 5 bases, leaving 16 bases between them. This CDR3 has 14 amino acids. CDR1 is MGHRA and CDR2 is YSYEKL in the germline V gene. This CDR3 is CASRGSRTGTEAFF. CDR3 in DNA: TGCGCCAGCAGAGGCAGTAGAACGGGGACTGAAGCTTTCTTT.

J is TRBJ2-7 and V is TRBV5-4; 9 bases match TRBD1. CDR1 and CDR2 from the germline V gene are SGHNT and YYREEE (reference sequence). The CDR3 sequence is 14 residues long. With V trimmed by 5 bases and J by 5 bases, 8 bases remained unmatched. CDR3 amino acids: CASRRQGVVHEQYF. The CDR3 DNA follows: TGTGCCAGCAGGAGACAGGGGGTAGTACACGAGCAGTACTTC.

The rearrangement joins TRBV6-6 to TRBJ1-5; the D is unclear. V was pared by 6 bases and J by 5 bases, with 8 bases between. Germline CDR1 MNHNY, CDR2 SVGAGI (reference sequence). The length of the CDR3 is 12 residues. This CDR3 reads CASRDQDQPQHF. CDR3 bases: TGTGCCAGCAGAGACCAGGATCAGCCCCAGCATTTT.

The chain is built from TRBV21-1 and TRBJ1-1. TRBV21-1 is a known pseudogene. There are 15 residues in the CDR3. In DNA form, the CDR3 reads TGTGCCAGCAGCAAACGAGTAGTCGTTTCGGGGATAACTTTCTTT. It yields the protein CASSKRVVVSGITFF.